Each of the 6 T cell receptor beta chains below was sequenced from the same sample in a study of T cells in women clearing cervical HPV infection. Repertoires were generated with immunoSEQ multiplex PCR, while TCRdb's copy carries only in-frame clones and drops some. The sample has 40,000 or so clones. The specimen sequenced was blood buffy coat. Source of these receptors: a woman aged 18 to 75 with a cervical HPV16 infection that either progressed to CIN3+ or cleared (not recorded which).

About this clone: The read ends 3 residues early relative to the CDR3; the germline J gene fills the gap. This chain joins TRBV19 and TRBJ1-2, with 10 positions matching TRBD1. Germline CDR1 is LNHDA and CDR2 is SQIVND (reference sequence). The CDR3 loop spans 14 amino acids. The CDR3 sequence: CASRPGQGRETYTF. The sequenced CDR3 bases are TGTGCCAGTAGGCCGGGACAGGGGCGAGAGACC.

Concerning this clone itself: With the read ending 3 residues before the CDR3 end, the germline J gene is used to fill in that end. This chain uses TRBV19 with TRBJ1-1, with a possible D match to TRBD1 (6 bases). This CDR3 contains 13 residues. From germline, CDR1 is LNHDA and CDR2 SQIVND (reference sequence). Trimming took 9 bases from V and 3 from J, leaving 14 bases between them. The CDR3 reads CASWRGPDTEAFF. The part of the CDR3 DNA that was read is TGTGCCAGCTGGCGGGGGCCCGACACTGAA. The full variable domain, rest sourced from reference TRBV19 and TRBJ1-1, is DGGITQSPKYLFRKEGQNVTLSCEQNLNHDAMYWYRQDPGQGLRLIYYSQIVNDFQKGDIAEGYSVSREKKESFPLTVTSAQKNPTAFYLCASWRGPDTEAFFGQGTRLTVV.

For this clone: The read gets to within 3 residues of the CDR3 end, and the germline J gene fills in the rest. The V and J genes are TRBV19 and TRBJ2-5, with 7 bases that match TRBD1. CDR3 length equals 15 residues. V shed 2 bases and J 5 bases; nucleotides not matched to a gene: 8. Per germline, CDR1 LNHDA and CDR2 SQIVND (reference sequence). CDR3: CASSIKSQGEETQYF. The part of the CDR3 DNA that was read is TGTGCCAGTAGTATAAAGTCGCAGGGGGAGGAGACC.

CDR3 protein: CSARVDPSGGSNEQFF. CDR3 bases read: TGCAGTGCTAGAGTCGATCCTAGCGGGGGGAGTAATGAG. The chain links TRBV20-1 to TRBJ2-1; 11 bases align to TRBD2. The read halts 3 residues ahead of the CDR3 end, with the missing end drawn from the germline J gene. The germline gives CDR1 DFQATT, CDR2 SNEGSKA (reference sequence). Losses at the gene ends were 1 base for V and 7 bases for J; bases not matched to a gene: 9. The CDR3 totals 16 residues.

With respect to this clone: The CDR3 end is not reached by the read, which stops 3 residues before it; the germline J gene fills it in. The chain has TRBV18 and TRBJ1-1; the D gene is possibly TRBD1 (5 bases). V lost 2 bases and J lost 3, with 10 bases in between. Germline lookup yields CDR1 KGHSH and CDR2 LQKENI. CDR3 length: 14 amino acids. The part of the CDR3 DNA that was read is TGTGCCAGCTCACCAGACAGTTCGGACACTGAA. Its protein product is CASSPDSSDTE. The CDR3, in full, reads CASSPDSSDTEAFF.

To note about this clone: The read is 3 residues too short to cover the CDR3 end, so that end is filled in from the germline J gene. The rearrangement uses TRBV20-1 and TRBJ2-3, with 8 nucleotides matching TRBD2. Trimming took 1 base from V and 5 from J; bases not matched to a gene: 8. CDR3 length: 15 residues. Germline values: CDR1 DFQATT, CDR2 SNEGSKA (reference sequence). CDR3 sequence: CSARVGAGGLDTQYF. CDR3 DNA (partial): TGCAGTGCTAGAGTTGGGGCGGGGGGATTAGATACG.